This TCR beta chain derives from a study of T cells in Graves' hyperthyroidism and ophthalmopathy. RNA transcripts gave rise to amplified TCR beta CDR3 regions. Carried out on the TCR CDR3, a first-round RT-PCR used the HTBI primer set. MiXCR, applied by TCRdb to the multiplex PCR reads, yields one record per CDR3 protein. The table includes roughly 630,000 distinct CDR3 sequences, about 15% detected once. Trimming removed 7 bases at V and 0 bases at J, with 12 bases between. The CDR3 spans 15 residues. CDR1 and CDR2 from the germline V gene are LNHDA and SQIVND (reference sequence). The receptor was derived from a woman aged 30 to 39 with Graves' hyperthyroidism. The chain carries TRBV19 and TRBJ1-4; TRBD1 is a possible D gene (5 bases). The sample comprised blood. CDR3 amino acids: CASTGRSATNEKLFF. The CDR3, as DNA: TGTGCCAGTACGGGACGCTCAGCAACTAATGAAAAACTGTTTTTT.